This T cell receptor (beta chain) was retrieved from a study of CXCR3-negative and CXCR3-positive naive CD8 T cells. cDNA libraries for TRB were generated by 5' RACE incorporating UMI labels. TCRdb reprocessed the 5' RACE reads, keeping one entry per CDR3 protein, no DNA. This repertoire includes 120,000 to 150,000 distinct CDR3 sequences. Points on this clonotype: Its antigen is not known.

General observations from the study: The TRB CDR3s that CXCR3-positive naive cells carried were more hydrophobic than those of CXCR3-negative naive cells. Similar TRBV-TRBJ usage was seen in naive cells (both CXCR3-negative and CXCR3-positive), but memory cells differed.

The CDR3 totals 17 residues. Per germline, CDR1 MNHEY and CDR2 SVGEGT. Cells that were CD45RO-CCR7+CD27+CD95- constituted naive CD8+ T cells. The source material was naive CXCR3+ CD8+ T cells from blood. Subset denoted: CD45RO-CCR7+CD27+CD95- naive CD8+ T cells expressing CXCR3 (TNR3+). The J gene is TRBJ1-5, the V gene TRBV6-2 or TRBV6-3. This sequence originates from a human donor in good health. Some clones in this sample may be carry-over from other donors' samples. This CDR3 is CASSYRPAHYSNQPQHF.